This note documents a single T cell receptor beta chain sequence. No antigen is known for it. With 5 bases clipped from V and 6 bases from J, the junction kept 4 bases outside the gene matches. Germline values: CDR1 SQVTM, CDR2 ANQGSEA. The CDR3 has 13 amino acids. An equimolar mix of two oligonucleotides served as the beta constant-region primer for TRBC1 and TRBC2. TCRdb used MiXCR to reprocess the UMI-ligation and nested PCR reads, holding one entry per CDR3 protein. In the table there are 77,000 or so distinct CDR3 sequences, less than 15% of which are singletons. Four subsets defined by CD45RA and CD27 were sorted after CD3, CD4, CD8 and live/dead staining. This entry belongs to a study of naive and memory T cell subsets. The study, taken as a whole, reports: Over 85% of naive TCR sequences appeared only once, unlike memory subsets. Gini index rose across naive, CM, EM and EMRA in CD4 and CD8. Findings for naive and memory subsets could not be checked against ground truth.

This TCR was sampled from a human donor in good health. The sample was central memory CD4+ T cells from blood. The J gene is TRBJ1-4, the V gene TRBV29-1; 9 nucleotides match TRBD1. CDR3 in DNA: TGCAGCGTTATGACAGGGGGGGATGAAAAACTGTTTTTT. Translating gives CSVMTGGDEKLFF.